These 27 T cell receptor beta chains share one sample of origin, sequenced in a study of blood T cell repertoires in COVID-19. Sequencing was performed with immunoSEQ multiplex PCR; in TCRdb, only in-frame clones are kept and a portion is missing. The sample yields approximately 350,000 clones, more than 70% seen once. The specimen sequenced was peripheral blood. All receptors come from a man aged 35 to 55 with acute or convalescent COVID-19.

The chain uses TRBV4-1 and TRBJ2-7, with D possibly being TRBD2 (5 bases). The V and J ends lost 4 bases and 0 bases respectively, with 7 bases between them. Germline lookup yields CDR1 MGHRA and CDR2 YSYEKL. The CDR3 runs to 13 residues. The CDR3 nucleotides read TGCGCCAGCAGCCGACTATTCTCCTACGAGCAGTACTTC. Translating gives CASSRLFSYEQYF.

The chain combines TRBV15 with TRBJ2-7; D is uncertain. Germline V lookup: CDR1 LNHNV, CDR2 YYDKDF (reference sequence). There are 14 residues in the CDR3. The ends were cut back, 0 bases at V and 5 bases at J, with 11 bases in the middle. The CDR3 reads CATSRDGSNNEQYF. CDR3 in DNA: TGTGCCACCAGCAGAGACGGTAGCAACAACGAGCAGTACTTC. The whole variable domain, filled in from reference TRBV15 and TRBJ2-7, reads DAMVIQNPRYQVTQFGKPVTLSCSQTLNHNVMYWYQQKSSQAPKLLFHYYDKDFNNEADTPDNFQSRRPNTSFCFLDIRSPGLGDTAMYLCATSRDGSNNEQYFGPGTRLTVT.

The chain is built from TRBV5-5 and TRBJ1-2; 9 bases agree with TRBD1. Germline CDR1 SGHKS, CDR2 YYEKEE (reference sequence). V gave up 0 bases and J gave up 6 bases; unmatched junction bases: 6. This CDR3 is built from 15 residues. CDR3 DNA sequence: TGTGCCAGCAGCTTGGCCCGGACAGGGGACAATGGCTACACCTTC. It specifies CASSLARTGDNGYTF.

The J gene is TRBJ2-2, the V gene TRBV30; D remains unclear. Trimming cost V 8 bases and J 6 bases, with 16 bases left between them. Germline V gene sequence: CDR1 GTSNPN, CDR2 SVGIG (reference sequence). The CDR3 loop spans 13 amino acids. CDR3 in DNA: TGTGCCCTAGAGCACCTCCTACCCGGGGAGCTGTTTTTT. Its translation: CALEHLLPGELFF.

This clone is a singleton in its sample. The J gene is TRBJ2-4, the V gene TRBV6-5; D may be TRBD1 (6 bases). Trimming cost V 2 bases and J 8 bases, with 13 bases left between them. CDR1 MNHEY and CDR2 SVGAGI come from the germline V gene. This CDR3 region has 14 residues. Here the CDR3 DNA reads TGTGCCAGCAGTTACGACAGGCTGGCGGACATTCAGTACTTC. Its protein is CASSYDRLADIQYF.

V usage is TRBV2 and J usage is TRBJ2-5; D unresolved. Germline loops: CDR1 SNHLY, CDR2 FYNNEI. The CDR3 runs to 13 residues. The V and J ends lost 4 bases and 1 base respectively, with 7 bases between them. CDR3 coding DNA: TGTGCCAGCAGTGTGGAGCTCCAAGAGACCCAGTACTTC. Translation: CASSVELQETQYF.

The chain has TRBV18 and TRBJ1-1; D gene ambiguous. In germline, CDR1 is KGHSH, CDR2 LQKENI. Trimming removed 6 bases from V and 5 bases from J, with 16 bases in between. The CDR3 is made up of 14 amino acids. The CDR3 region has the DNA TGTGCCAGCTCCCCCAATTGGGGAGGAACTGAAGCTTTCTTT. Its translation: CASSPNWGGTEAFF. The full variable domain, its missing parts supplied by reference TRBV18 and TRBJ1-1, is NAGVMQNPRHLVRRRGQEARLRCSPMKGHSHVYWYRQLPEEGLKFMVYLQKENIIDESGMPKERFSAEFPKEGPSILRIQQVVRGDSAAYFCASSPNWGGTEAFFGQGTRLTVV.

The V call is TRBV4-1, the J call TRBJ1-5; 7 nucleotides match TRBD1. V dropped 4 bases and J dropped 1; count of bases not matched to a gene: 4. The CDR3 length is 15 residues. Germline V gene data show CDR1 as MGHRA and CDR2 as YSYEKL. The CDR3 region is CASSPRQGSNQPQHF. The CDR3 region has the DNA TGCGCCAGCAGCCCCCGACAGGGAAGCAATCAGCCCCAGCATTTT.

The V call is TRBV5-1, the J call TRBJ2-7, with D possibly being TRBD2 (7 bases). This CDR3 contains 16 residues. V was pared by 0 bases and J by 3 bases, with 16 bases between. Germline loops: CDR1 SGHRS, CDR2 YFSETQ. The DNA for the CDR3 is TGCGCCAGCAGCTTGGTGGCAGGGAGGGGGAACTACGAGCAGTACTTC. Translation gives CASSLVAGRGNYEQYF.

J is TRBJ1-4 and V is TRBV19; possible D gene TRBD1, 6 bases. Trimming shortened V by 6 bases and J by 4 bases, and 9 bases separated the two germline ends. Germline CDR1 LNHDA, CDR2 SQIVND (reference sequence). The length of the CDR3 is 13 residues. CDR3 protein: CASRDSNNEKLFF. CDR3 bases: TGTGCCAGTAGGGACAGCAATAATGAAAAACTGTTTTTT. The full variable domain, with the rest looked up from reference TRBV19 and TRBJ1-4, is DGGITQSPKYLFRKEGQNVTLSCEQNLNHDAMYWYRQDPGQGLRLIYYSQIVNDFQKGDIAEGYSVSREKKESFPLTVTSAQKNPTAFYLCASRDSNNEKLFFGSGTQLSVL.

The chain uses TRBV6-2 or TRBV6-3 and TRBJ1-1; tentative D call: TRBD1 (6 bases). Trimming shortened V by 6 bases and J by 8 bases, and 10 bases separated the two germline ends. Germline assignment: CDR1 MNHEY and CDR2 SVGEGT. The CDR3 is 11 amino acids. CDR3 protein: CASSSGTEAFF. CDR3 nucleotide sequence: TGTGCCAGCAGCTCAGGGACAGAAGCTTTCTTT.

The CDR3 DNA reads as TGTGCCAGCAGTTTTGGACTCAACTACGAGCAGTACTTC. Translation gives CASSFGLNYEQYF. The rearrangement uses TRBV27 and TRBJ2-7; possible D gene TRBD2, 5 bases. The germline V gene has CDR1 MNHEY and CDR2 SMNVEV (reference sequence). This CDR3 spans 13 amino acids. V was trimmed by 3 bases and J by 3 bases, leaving 9 bases between them.

In DNA, the CDR3 is TGTGCCAGTAGGATCGCAGCGGACGACTACGAGCAGTACTTC. This encodes CASRIAADDYEQYF. J is TRBJ2-7 and V is TRBV19; D is perhaps TRBD2 (5 bases). Trimming took 6 bases from V and 3 from J, leaving 15 bases between them. Germline V lookup: CDR1 LNHDA, CDR2 SQIVND (reference sequence). The CDR3 has 14 amino acids. Complete variable domain (other parts from reference TRBV19 and TRBJ2-7): DGGITQSPKYLFRKEGQNVTLSCEQNLNHDAMYWYRQDPGQGLRLIYYSQIVNDFQKGDIAEGYSVSREKKESFPLTVTSAQKNPTAFYLCASRIAADDYEQYFGPGTRLTVT.

This clone was seen once. This rearrangement joins TRBV28 to TRBJ1-4; TRBD1 matches 7 bases. The CDR3 loop spans 16 amino acids. Germline CDR1 and CDR2: MDHEN and SYDVKM. The ends lost 3 bases at V and 0 bases at J; junction bases unmatched: 4. For the CDR3, the DNA is TGTGCCAGCAGTTTGTATACAGGGGCAACTAATGAAAAACTGTTTTTT. Translating gives CASSLYTGATNEKLFF.

CDR3 loop: CASSGSREGSNSPLHF. The CDR3 nucleotides read TGTGCCAGCAGTGGGTCCCGCGAGGGCAGTAATTCACCCCTCCACTTT. The chain carries TRBV25-1 and TRBJ1-6, with D unresolved. This CDR3 comprises 16 residues. The germline V gene encodes CDR1 MGHDK and CDR2 SYGVNS. V shed 4 bases and J shed 6 bases, with 16 bases lying between them. Based on the CDR3 plus reference TRBV25-1 and TRBJ1-6, the full variable domain is EADIYQTPRYLVIGTGKKITLECSQTMGHDKMYWYQQDPGMELHLIHYSYGVNSTEKGDLSSESTVSRIRTEHFPLTLESARPSHTSQYLCASSGSREGSNSPLHFGNGTRLTVT.

V gene TRBV19 combines with J gene TRBJ2-7; D is possibly TRBD2 (6 bases). The V end was cut by 6 bases, the J end by 3 bases, with 12 bases between. Germline CDR1 is LNHDA and CDR2 is SQIVND (reference sequence). The CDR3 is made up of 13 amino acids. The CDR3 here is CASSRDSNYEQYF. The CDR3 DNA reads TGTGCCAGTAGCCGGGACTCAAACTACGAGCAGTACTTC.

The CDR3 coding sequence is TGCAGCGTTGAGGATCAGCGAAACACCGGGGAGCTGTTTTTT. It specifies CSVEDQRNTGELFF. V usage is TRBV29-1 and J usage is TRBJ2-2; D is unclear. Germline-derived CDR1 and CDR2 are SQVTM and ANQGSEA. The V end was cut by 3 bases, the J end by 2 bases, with 10 bases between. The CDR3 sequence is 14 residues long.

This sequence joins TRBV6-5 and TRBJ2-7; D might be TRBD1 (6 bases). This CDR3 contains 12 residues. CDR1 MNHEY and CDR2 SVGAGI come from the germline V gene. The V and J ends lost 6 bases and 3 bases respectively, with 9 bases between them. The CDR3 loop is CASSRGHYEQYF. The CDR3 DNA is TGTGCCAGCAGCAGGGGCCACTACGAGCAGTACTTC.

The rearrangement links TRBV6-5 to TRBJ2-3, with 9 bases lining up with TRBD2. This CDR3 is 16 amino acids long. Per the germline V gene, CDR1 is MNHEY and CDR2 is SVGAGI. V was clipped by 0 bases and J by 1 base; unmatched bases: 2. In nucleotides, the CDR3 is TGTGCCAGCAGTTACTCAGCGGGGGGCCGCACAGATACGCAGTATTTT. Protein product: CASSYSAGGRTDTQYF.

The chain has TRBV6-5 and TRBJ1-1; D unresolved. Trimming removed 0 bases at V and 0 bases at J, with 11 bases between. The germline gives CDR1 MNHEY, CDR2 SVGAGI. The CDR3 spans 16 residues. The CDR3 DNA sequence: TGTGCCAGCAGTTACTCTTCCCGCGGATTGAACACTGAAGCTTTCTTT. Translated: CASSYSSRGLNTEAFF.

This clone appeared a single time. The J gene is TRBJ2-7, the V gene TRBV28; TRBD1 matches 11 bases. Per the germline V gene, CDR1 is MDHEN and CDR2 is SYDVKM. This CDR3 has 15 residues. V gave up 6 bases and J gave up 4 bases; unmatched junction bases: 8. CDR3 bases: TGTGCCAGCAGCCTTGGACAGGGGGCGTCATACGAGCAGTACTTC. Protein: CASSLGQGASYEQYF.

This chain joins TRBV25-1 and TRBJ2-7; the D gene is possibly TRBD1 (8 bases). V dropped 4 bases and J dropped 5 bases, with 15 bases sitting between them. The germline CDR1 and CDR2 sequences are MGHDK and SYGVNS. The CDR3 covers 14 residues. The CDR3 bases are TGTGCCAGCAGTGGATATACAGGGGGGGACGAGCAGTACTTC. It yields the protein CASSGYTGGDEQYF.

The rearrangement joins TRBV4-1 to TRBJ1-5, with D perhaps TRBD1 (5 bases). The germline V gene encodes CDR1 MGHRA and CDR2 YSYEKL. The CDR3 covers 13 residues. Trimming left V 1 base short and J 10 bases short, with 11 bases between. The CDR3 spells CASSQVAGPPQHF. Written as DNA, the CDR3 is TGCGCCAGCAGCCAAGTAGCGGGGCCACCCCAGCATTTT.

The rearrangement joins TRBV5-1 to TRBJ2-2; 7 nucleotides match TRBD1. V lost 0 bases and J lost 5; bases outside the gene matches: 16. From germline, CDR1 is SGHRS and CDR2 YFSETQ. This CDR3 spans 19 amino acids. DNA for the CDR3: TGCGCCAGCAGCTTGGGTCCCTCATATTCGAGACAGGGAACCGGGGAGCTGTTTTTT. The encoded protein is CASSLGPSYSRQGTGELFF.

In its sample, this clone was seen once. V and J are TRBV7-9 and TRBJ2-7; the D is unclear. The V gene lost 4 bases and the J gene lost 1 base, with 11 bases spanning the gap. The germline CDR1 and CDR2 sequences are SEHNR and FQNEAQ (reference sequence). The CDR3 contains 14 residues. The CDR3 loop is CASSSYSGSYEQYF. The CDR3 DNA is TGTGCCAGCAGCTCTTATTCCGGTTCCTACGAGCAGTACTTC.

The rearrangement joins TRBV15 to TRBJ1-5; weak D call: TRBD1 (5 bases). The CDR3 covers 15 residues. V lost 0 bases, J lost 10 bases, and 16 bases lay in between. The V gene's germline CDR1 is LNHNV and CDR2 YYDKDF (reference sequence). CDR3 in DNA: TGTGCCACCAGCAGAGATGGGCAGGGCGTATACCCCCAGCATTTT. Protein sequence: CATSRDGQGVYPQHF.

The chain joins TRBV5-4 to TRBJ1-2; 10 nucleotides agree with TRBD1. The CDR3 length is 14 residues. Germline-derived CDR1 and CDR2 are SGHNT and YYREEE (reference sequence). J was trimmed by 4 bases and V by 6 bases; bases with no gene match: 6. CDR3 in DNA: TGTGCCAGCACTGGACAGGGGGGTAGCTATGGCTACACCTTC. Its translation is CASTGQGGSYGYTF.